These 29 T cell receptor beta chains originate from one sample sequenced in a study of OX40 agonist ivuxolimab in advanced cancers. Here immunoSEQ multiplex PCR was the method, and the copy in TCRdb shows in-frame clones only, minus some. This sample yields some 110,000 clones, of which roughly 92% are seen a single time; under 0.9% belongs to the top ten. The sample was CD4+ or CD8+ T cells sorted from blood, taken in a trial of the OX40 agonist ivuxolimab. These receptor sequences come from an adult with an advanced solid tumor such as melanoma, head and neck, liver or kidney cancer.

The rearrangement uses TRBV28 and TRBJ2-3; D gene unclear. The CDR3 is 12 amino acids. In germline, CDR1 is MDHEN, CDR2 SYDVKM. V was clipped by 8 bases and J by 2 bases, with 8 bases between them. The CDR3 is CASSLNTDTQYF. The CDR3 region has the DNA TGTGCCAGCTCTCTAAACACAGATACGCAGTATTTT.

The chain uses TRBV18 and TRBJ1-1, with D possibly being TRBD1 (5 bases). The CDR3 sequence is 14 residues long. V shed 1 base and J shed 9 bases, with 15 bases lying between them. Germline V gene sequence: CDR1 KGHSH, CDR2 LQKENI. CDR3 protein: CASSPQSTGGKAFF. CDR3 in DNA: TGTGCCAGCTCACCACAATCCACAGGAGGAAAAGCTTTCTTT.

The genes are TRBV9 and TRBJ2-1; 10 bases agree with TRBD2. J was trimmed by 3 bases and V by 4 bases; bases with no gene match: 7. Germline V gene data show CDR1 as SGDLS and CDR2 as YYNGEE. The length of the CDR3 is 16 residues. The CDR3 region has the DNA TGTGCCAGCAGCCCCCCTGGACTAGCGGACTACAATGAGCAGTTCTTC. Encoded protein: CASSPPGLADYNEQFF.

This chain links TRBV9 with TRBJ1-1; no firm D call. The V gene's germline CDR1 is SGDLS and CDR2 YYNGEE. Between the trimmed V and J ends, which lost 2 bases and 1 base, there was a span of 12 bases. The CDR3 sequence is 15 residues long. The CDR3 loop reads CASSVEGRQNTEAFF. In nucleotides, the CDR3 is TGTGCCAGCAGCGTGGAGGGCAGGCAGAACACTGAAGCTTTCTTT. The whole variable domain, filled in from reference TRBV9 and TRBJ1-1, reads DSGVTQTPKHLITATGQRVTLRCSPRSGDLSVYWYQQSLDQGLQFLIQYYNGEERAKGNILERFSAQQFPDLHSELNLSSLELGDSALYFCASSVEGRQNTEAFFGQGTRLTVV.

The chain links TRBV10-1 to TRBJ2-7, with 15 bases fitting TRBD2. Germline CDR1 WNHNN, CDR2 SYGVQD (reference sequence). The V segment lost 0 bases and the J segment 4 bases; nucleotides outside the gene matches: 10. This CDR3 spans 19 amino acids. The CDR3 sequence: CASSESKGLAGGPRYEQYF. CDR3 nucleotide sequence: TGCGCCAGCAGTGAGTCCAAAGGACTAGCGGGAGGGCCTCGGTACGAGCAGTACTTC.

In DNA form, the CDR3 reads TGTGCCAGCAGTCAAGCACCCCCTTTGACAGGGAGATTGAACTATGGCTACACCTTC. It specifies CASSQAPPLTGRLNYGYTF. This chain uses TRBV27 with TRBJ1-2; TRBD1 agrees at 7 bases. The V segment lost 5 bases and the J segment 2 bases; nucleotides outside the gene matches: 20. CDR1 and CDR2 from the germline V gene are MNHEY and SMNVEV (reference sequence). This CDR3 is built from 19 residues.

The V and J genes are TRBV28 and TRBJ2-2; D not resolved. CDR1 and CDR2 (germline): MDHEN, SYDVKM. V was shortened by 3 bases and J by 4 bases, with 6 bases between the two germline ends. This CDR3 has 13 residues. CDR3: CASSFEPTGELFF. The CDR3 DNA reads TGTGCCAGCAGTTTCGAGCCCACCGGGGAGCTGTTTTTT.

This CDR3 is CASSPATSTDTQYF. CDR3 bases: TGTGCCAGCAGTCCCGCGACAAGCACAGATACGCAGTATTTT. The chain recombines TRBV28 with TRBJ2-3; D gene ambiguous. The V and J ends lost 5 bases and 0 bases respectively, with 9 bases between them. This CDR3 has 14 amino acids. Germline V CDR1 and CDR2: MDHEN, SYDVKM. Together with reference TRBV28 and TRBJ2-3, the CDR3 gives the full variable domain: DVKVTQSSRYLVKRTGEKVFLECVQDMDHENMFWYRQDPGLGLRLIYFSYDVKMKEKGDIPEGYSVSREKKERFSLILESASTNQTSMYLCASSPATSTDTQYFGPGTRLTVL.

With respect to this clone: Other nucleotide sequences in the sample specify the same CDR3. The chain joins TRBV7-2 to TRBJ2-2, with no clear D. The length of the CDR3 is 14 residues. Trimming left V 4 bases short and J 6 bases short, with 12 bases between. Germline values: CDR1 SGHTA, CDR2 FQGNSA. The CDR3 protein is CASSYQFPAGELFF. In nucleotides, the CDR3 is TGTGCCAGCAGCTACCAATTCCCGGCCGGGGAGCTGTTTTTT.

This sequence joins TRBV5-1 and TRBJ1-3; the D is unclear. Germline lookup yields CDR1 SGHRS and CDR2 YFSETQ. The CDR3 runs to 15 residues. The germline V and J ends were trimmed by 0 bases and 1 base, with 8 bases remaining between them. The CDR3 sequence is CASSLASESGNTIYF. CDR3 DNA: TGCGCCAGCAGCTTGGCCTCGGAATCTGGAAACACCATATATTTT.

The gene calls are TRBV28 and TRBJ1-1; TRBD1 matches 7 bases. Germline lookup yields CDR1 MDHEN and CDR2 SYDVKM. The length of the CDR3 is 13 residues. V was pared by 4 bases and J by 8 bases, with 7 bases of the junction left unmatched. The CDR3 DNA sequence: TGTGCCAGCAGTTCCTCGACAGGGACAGAAGCTTTCTTT. This gives the protein CASSSSTGTEAFF.

The chain recombines TRBV2 with TRBJ2-4; a possible D gene is TRBD2 (7 bases). V lost 7 bases to trimming and J lost 8 bases, with 18 bases between them. In germline, CDR1 is SNHLY, CDR2 FYNNEI. This CDR3 is 14 amino acids long. CDR3 nucleotides: TGTGCCAGCAAGGCGGGGGCTGATGCGGACATTCAGTACTTC. Its translation: CASKAGADADIQYF.

The chain links TRBV6-5 to TRBJ1-5; the D is unclear. The CDR3 spans 15 residues. Trimming took off 2 bases at V and 4 bases at J, with 12 bases between the two ends. Looked up from germline, CDR1 is MNHEY and CDR2 is SVGAGI. CDR3 in amino acids: CASSYRLGINQPQHF. The CDR3 DNA is TGTGCCAGCAGTTACAGGCTCGGGATAAATCAGCCCCAGCATTTT.

The chain links TRBV9 to TRBJ2-1; 11 bases align to TRBD2. CDR3 length: 15 amino acids. The V and J ends lost 2 bases and 8 bases, in that order; junction bases with no gene match: 6. CDR1 is SGDLS, CDR2 YYNGEE, per germline. The CDR3 here is CASSVLSGRADEQFF. DNA for the CDR3: TGTGCCAGCAGCGTTCTTAGCGGGAGGGCGGATGAGCAGTTCTTC.

This chain links TRBV5-6 with TRBJ2-2; weak D call: TRBD1 (5 bases). With 1 base removed from V and 3 bases from J, the gap between germline ends came to 13 bases. Germline V gene sequence: CDR1 SGHDT, CDR2 YYEEEE. The length of the CDR3 is 16 residues. CDR3 region: CASSLRAGSDTGELFF. CDR3 coding DNA: TGTGCCAGCAGCTTGCGGGCAGGGTCGGACACCGGGGAGCTGTTTTTT.

The chain links TRBV6-5 to TRBJ2-7, with D uncertain. Germline assignment: CDR1 MNHEY and CDR2 SVGAGI. With 6 bases removed from V and 2 bases from J, the gap between germline ends came to 14 bases. This CDR3 has 14 residues. CDR3 coding DNA: TGTGCCAGCAGCCGGCTTGAGTCTACCTACGAGCAGTACTTC. Its translation is CASSRLESTYEQYF.

The rearrangement joins TRBV27 to TRBJ1-4; no clear D. This CDR3 contains 14 residues. From germline, CDR1 is MNHEY and CDR2 SMNVEV (reference sequence). The V end lost 3 bases, the J end lost 7 bases, and 12 bases lay between the germline ends. CDR3 nucleotides: TGTGCCAGCAGTTTGGGGTGGGCGGCTGAAAAACTGTTTTTT. Protein product: CASSLGWAAEKLFF.

This clone appeared once. The chain links TRBV30 to TRBJ2-5; 7 nucleotides match TRBD1. This CDR3 is built from 12 residues. V lost 2 bases to trimming and J lost 9 bases; unmatched junction nucleotides: 6. Germline CDR1 and CDR2: GTSNPN and SVGIG (reference sequence). CDR3 region: CAWSPGGKAQYF. CDR3 DNA sequence: TGTGCCTGGAGTCCAGGGGGAAAGGCCCAGTACTTC.

This chain uses TRBV6-7 with TRBJ1-5; D not certain. TRBV6-7 is designated an ORF whose function remains uncertain. CDR3 length equals 16 residues. Deletions cut 0 bases from V and 1 base from J, with 10 bases between. The CDR3, as DNA: TGTGCCAGCAGTTACTCCGCAGCCTCAAGCAATCAGCCCCAGCATTTT. Its translation: CASSYSAASSNQPQHF.

The V and J genes are TRBV7-9 and TRBJ2-3; D call uncertain. V lost 5 bases to trimming and J lost 4 bases, with 10 bases between them. CDR3 size: 13 residues. Looked up from germline, CDR1 is SEHNR and CDR2 is FQNEAQ (reference sequence). This CDR3 reads CASSPPGPDTQYF. As DNA, the CDR3 is TGTGCCAGCAGCCCCCCGGGTCCAGATACGCAGTATTTT.

The rearrangement links TRBV14 to TRBJ1-5, with a weak D call TRBD1 (5 bases). V lost 3 bases and J 4 bases, leaving 7 bases between the germline ends. CDR3 length equals 13 residues. Germline V gene sequence: CDR1 SGHDN, CDR2 FVKESK. In nucleotides, the CDR3 is TGTGCCAGCAGCCAGCACAGGAATCAGCCCCAGCATTTT. This translates into CASSQHRNQPQHF.

The chain's CDR3 is CASSLRGLDLAYEQYF. CDR3 sequence (DNA): TGTGCCAGCAGTTTAAGGGGACTAGACTTGGCCTACGAGCAGTACTTC. The chain combines TRBV27 with TRBJ2-7, with 8 bases aligning to TRBD2. This CDR3 has 16 amino acids. Germline trimming cut 2 bases from V and 2 bases from J; bases unmatched to any gene: 8. Germline V gene lookup returns CDR1 MNHEY and CDR2 SMNVEV (reference sequence).

This clone was counted a single time. This chain links TRBV5-1 with TRBJ2-2; TRBD2 agrees at 11 bases. V lost 4 bases, J lost 0 bases, and 5 bases stayed unmatched. The CDR3 runs 17 residues. Per germline, CDR1 SGHRS and CDR2 YFSETQ. Here the CDR3 reads CASSPGLAATNTGELFF. In DNA, the CDR3 is TGCGCCAGCAGCCCGGGACTAGCGGCCACGAACACCGGGGAGCTGTTTTTT.

CDR3 in DNA: TGTGCCAGTACCGGGACAGAAAGCTCTGGGGCCAACGTCCTGACTTTC. Encoded protein: CASTGTESSGANVLTF. The chain combines TRBV19 with TRBJ2-6; 7 bases are shared with TRBD1. The CDR3 loop spans 16 amino acids. Germline CDR1 LNHDA, CDR2 SQIVND (reference sequence). V shed 7 bases and J 0 bases; nucleotides not matched to a gene: 6.

The CDR3 sequence: CASSLSRDSYNEKLFF. CDR3 DNA: TGTGCCAGCAGCTTGTCCAGGGACAGCTATAATGAAAAACTGTTTTTT. The rearrangement joins TRBV5-6 to TRBJ1-4, with 7 nucleotides matching TRBD1. The CDR3 is 16 residues long. V lost 1 base and J lost 4; bases outside the gene matches: 7. Germline CDR1 SGHDT, CDR2 YYEEEE.

V usage is TRBV28 and J usage is TRBJ1-1; unclear D gene. CDR3 length: 13 residues. The V end was cut by 4 bases, the J end by 0 bases, with 6 bases between. Germline V gene data show CDR1 as MDHEN and CDR2 as SYDVKM. The CDR3 DNA reads TGTGCCAGCAGTTCTCGGGTGAACACTGAAGCTTTCTTT. This translates into CASSSRVNTEAFF.

This clone appeared once. The genes are TRBV28 and TRBJ2-7; no clear D gene. V was pared by 3 bases and J by 6 bases, with 15 bases between. The germline CDR1 and CDR2 sequences are MDHEN and SYDVKM. The length of the CDR3 is 14 residues. The CDR3 reads CASSFGGFPSEQYF. CDR3 DNA: TGTGCCAGCAGTTTTGGTGGGTTCCCCTCCGAGCAGTACTTC.

J is TRBJ1-1 and V is TRBV5-4, with D unresolved. CDR1 is SGHNT, CDR2 YYREEE, per germline (reference sequence). The CDR3 is 13 amino acids. V shed 4 bases and J shed 2 bases, with 9 bases lying between them. The CDR3 protein is CASSRDPNTEAFF. CDR3 DNA: TGTGCCAGCAGCCGGGATCCCAACACTGAAGCTTTCTTT.

The J gene is TRBJ1-1, the V gene TRBV19; maybe TRBD1 (6 bases). The V gene lost 2 bases and the J gene lost 3 bases, with 16 bases spanning the gap. CDR3 length equals 16 residues. CDR1 LNHDA and CDR2 SQIVND come from the germline V gene (reference sequence). The CDR3 coding sequence is TGTGCCAGTAGTATATGGTGGGACACCCGGGACACTGAAGCTTTCTTT. It codes for CASSIWWDTRDTEAFF.